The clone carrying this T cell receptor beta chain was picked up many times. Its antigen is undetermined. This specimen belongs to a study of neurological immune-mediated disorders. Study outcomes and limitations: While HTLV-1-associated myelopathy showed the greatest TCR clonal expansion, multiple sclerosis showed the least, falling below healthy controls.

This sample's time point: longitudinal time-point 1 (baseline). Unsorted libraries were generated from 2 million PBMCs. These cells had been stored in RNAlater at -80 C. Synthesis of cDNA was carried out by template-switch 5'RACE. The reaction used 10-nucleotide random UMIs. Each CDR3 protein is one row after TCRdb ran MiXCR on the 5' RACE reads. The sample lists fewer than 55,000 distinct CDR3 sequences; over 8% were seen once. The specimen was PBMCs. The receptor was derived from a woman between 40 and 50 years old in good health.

The CDR3 spells CASSPTPKGSGEQFF. The CDR3 bases are TGTGCCAGCAGCCCCACGCCGAAGGGAAGTGGGGAGCAGTTCTTC. J is TRBJ2-1 and V is TRBV11-3; D not resolved. The germline V gene has CDR1 SGHNT and CDR2 YENEEA. This CDR3 region has 15 residues. The V end lost 5 bases, the J end lost 10 bases, and 21 bases lay between the germline ends.